This T cell receptor beta chain was identified in a study of T cell responses to AZD1222 COVID-19 vaccine. CDR3 size: 14 residues. Germline-derived CDR1 and CDR2 are MNHEY and SVGAGI. In this sample, this clone turned up once. Relative to the germline gene, one junction end is altered; a read error may explain this. Only in-frame clones appear in the TCRdb table, and some are missing; sequencing was by immunoSEQ multiplex PCR. In the table there are about 140,000 clones, roughly 92% of which are singletons. The sequencing used peripheral blood, collected 28 days after the second AZD1222 dose. This clonotype originated in an adult who received the AZD1222 COVID-19 vaccine. This chain uses TRBV6-5 with TRBJ1-1, with 7 bases aligning to TRBD1. CDR3 loop: CASSYLSRGTEAFF. The CDR3 DNA sequence: TGTGCCAGCAGCTACTTGAGCAGGGGGACTGAAGCTTTCTTT.